A selection of T cell receptor beta chains follows, all from one sample in a study of T-cell reconstitution after alpha-beta-depleted transplantation in children. Using its own MiXCR run on the PCR reads, TCRdb lists one record per CDR3 protein. Here the sample spans roughly 280,000 distinct CDR3 sequences, roughly 10% being singletons. Source: peripheral blood, taken 180 days after TCRalphabeta/CD19-depleted stem cell transplant. The receptors shown here come from a male patient aged 2 to 10 who had a stem cell transplant for chronic granulomatous disease, so the T cells may come from the graft donor. The CDR3 runs from the conserved cysteine through the conserved F or W. A D gene is named only where the DNA matches it firmly. Clone size, where shown, is once, few, many, or a class for clones that have expanded.

V gene	J gene	D gene	clone size	CDR3 protein	CDR3 DNA
TRBV20-1	TRBJ2-3	-	-	CSAARVLNRDTQNF	TGCAGTGCCGCCAGGGTCTTAAACAGAGATACGCAGAATTTT
TRBV5-6	TRBJ1-1	-	many	CASSFGSSKNTEAFF	TGTGCCAGCAGCTTTGGCAGTTCCAAGAACACTGAAGCTTTCTTT
TRBV5-1	TRBJ2-7	-	many	CASSVPQGYEQYF	TGCGCCAGCAGCGTACCCCAGGGGTACGAGCAGTACTTC
TRBV28	TRBJ2-3	-	many	CASSFGWTGLRASTDTQYF	TGTGCCAGCAGTTTCGGGTGGACGGGTTTAAGGGCTAGCACAGATACGCAGTATTTT
TRBV5-1	TRBJ2-2	-	many	CASSRDTTNTGELFF	TGCGCCAGCAGCCGGGACACTACGAACACCGGGGAGCTGTTTTTT
TRBV11-2	TRBJ2-7	TRBD2	many	CASSTASGRGNEQYF	TGTGCCAGCAGCACCGCTAGCGGGAGAGGGAACGAGCAGTACTTC
TRBV20-1	TRBJ2-1	-	few	CSARALFERASPYNEQFF	TGCAGTGCTAGAGCCCTTTTTGAGCGCGCGAGTCCCTACAATGAGCAGTTCTTC
TRBV20-1	TRBJ2-3	-	many	CSARELFADTQYF	TGCAGTGCTAGGGAGCTCTTTGCAGATACGCAGTATTTT
TRBV29-1	TRBJ2-3	-	many	CSVADPTDTQYF	TGCAGCGTTGCGGACCCCACAGATACGCAGTATTTT
TRBV27	TRBJ2-1	TRBD1	many	CASSSDRGPNEQFF	TGTGCCAGCAGTAGCGACAGGGGACCCAATGAGCAGTTCTTC
TRBV20-1	TRBJ2-1	TRBD2	-	CSATSPLAVFSQFF	TGCAGTGCTACGTCCCCCCTAGCGGTATTTAGCCAGTTCTTC
TRBV11-1	TRBJ2-4	-	many	CASSPSFLAKNIQYF	TGTGCCAGCAGCCCTAGCTTTTTAGCCAAAAACATTCAGTACTTC
TRBV5-5	TRBJ2-1	TRBD1	many	CASSLGGTGGNEQFF	TGTGCCAGCAGCTTGGGTGGGACAGGGGGCAATGAGCAGTTCTTC
TRBV20-1	TRBJ1-5	-	many	CSARVGDWGNQPQHF	TGCAGTGCTAGGGTGGGGGATTGGGGCAATCAGCCCCAGCATTTT
TRBV6-1	TRBJ2-2	-	-	CASSEGHTFTGELFF	TGTGCCAGCAGTGAAGGTCACACATTCACCGGGGAGCTGTTTTTT
TRBV12-3/TRBV12-4	TRBJ2-7	-	few	CTSSSPRLRDPGYYEQYF	TGTACCAGCAGTTCCCCCCGACTCCGGGACCCCGGATACTACGAGCAGTACTTC
TRBV6-2/TRBV6-3	TRBJ2-7	-	many	CASPRYYEQYF	TGTGCCAGCCCAAGATACTACGAGCAGTACTTC
TRBV7-9	TRBJ2-5	-	many	CASSTTGTPQETQYF	TGTGCCAGCAGCACCACCGGGACGCCCCAAGAGACCCAGTACTTC
TRBV9	TRBJ2-7	-	many	CASSIGGSSYEQYF	TGTGCCAGCAGCATCGGTGGCTCCTCCTACGAGCAGTACTTC
TRBV5-5	TRBJ2-1	-	many	CASSLESGSYNEQFF	TGTGCCAGCAGCTTGGAGTCAGGCTCCTACAATGAGCAGTTCTTC
TRBV12-3/TRBV12-4	TRBJ2-1	TRBD1	many	CASSWGTETYNEQFF	TGTGCCAGCAGTTGGGGGACAGAGACCTACAATGAGCAGTTCTTC
TRBV12-3/TRBV12-4	TRBJ2-5	TRBD1	many	CASSWGQQETQYF	TGTGCCAGCAGTTGGGGACAGCAAGAGACCCAGTACTTC
TRBV19	TRBJ2-7	TRBD2	many	CASSIGTSGYEQYF	TGTGCCAGTAGTATCGGGACTAGTGGTTACGAGCAGTACTTC
TRBV29-1	TRBJ1-2	-	-	CSVDTGTRFYGYTF	TGCAGCGTTGATACCGGGACACGGTTCTATGGCTACACCTTC
TRBV7-9	TRBJ1-1	-	many	CASSLDGGSTEAFF	TGTGCCAGCAGCTTGGACGGGGGGAGCACTGAAGCTTTCTTT
TRBV29-1	TRBJ1-1	-	many	CSVVGDKTEAFF	TGCAGCGTTGTTGGGGATAAAACTGAAGCTTTCTTT
TRBV29-1	TRBJ2-7	TRBD1	many	CSVSGTGKSYEQYF	TGCAGCGTTTCTGGGACAGGGAAATCCTACGAGCAGTACTTC
TRBV6-1	TRBJ1-1	-	many	CASSERGDTEAFF	TGTGCCAGCAGTGAAAGGGGAGACACTGAAGCTTTCTTT
TRBV4-3	TRBJ1-3	-	many	CASSQDVPGSSGNTIYF	TGCGCCAGCAGCCAAGATGTTCCAGGTTCATCTGGAAACACCATATATTTT
TRBV7-8	TRBJ2-2	-	few	CASSLAGGVMAGELFF	TGTGCCAGCAGCTTAGCAGGAGGGGTCATGGCCGGGGAGCTGTTTTTT
TRBV3-1	TRBJ2-6	TRBD2	many	CASSQRAGIGANVLTF	TGTGCCAGCAGCCAACGAGCGGGAATCGGGGCCAACGTCCTGACTTTC
TRBV28	TRBJ1-4	TRBD1	many	CASSLYPLSGGFNEKLFF	TGTGCCAGCAGTTTATACCCCCTCTCAGGGGGATTTAATGAAAAGCTGTTTTTT
TRBV7-3	TRBJ2-1	TRBD2	many	CASSLTGVAGRSPRSYNEQFF	TGTGCCAGCAGCTTAACAGGGGTAGCGGGAAGGTCCCCGAGGTCCTACAATGAGCAGTTCTTC
TRBV20-1	TRBJ2-4	TRBD2	many	CSARGLAGREKLAKNIQYF	TGCAGTGCTAGAGGGCTAGCGGGGAGAGAAAAACTAGCCAAAAACATTCAGTACTTC
TRBV6-1	TRBJ2-1	-	many	CASSPDFRVSEEQFF	TGTGCCAGCAGTCCCGATTTCCGGGTGAGCGAGGAGCAGTTCTTC
TRBV5-1	TRBJ1-6	TRBD1	many	CASSSTGVSSPLHF	TGCGCCAGCAGCTCGACAGGGGTTAGTTCACCCCTCCACTTT
TRBV11-2	TRBJ2-6	TRBD1	-	CASSLGQGLGTGANVLTF	TGTGCCAGCAGCTTAGGACAGGGCTTAGGGACTGGGGCCAACGTCCTGACTTTC
TRBV6-1	TRBJ2-2	TRBD1	many	CASKKQGAGYTGELFF	TGTGCCAGCAAAAAGCAGGGGGCTGGGTACACCGGGGAGCTGTTTTTT
TRBV28	TRBJ2-7	-	few	CAGQKFGKQYF	TGTGCCGGTCAGAAGTTCGGAAAGCAGTACTTC
TRBV14	TRBJ2-3	-	few	CASSHIQTDTQYF	TGTGCCAGCAGCCACATACAGACAGATACGCAGTATTTT
TRBV12-3/TRBV12-4	TRBJ1-2	-	few	CASSLAGFYGYTF	TGTGCCAGCAGTTTAGCCGGATTCTATGGCTACACCTTC
TRBV12-3/TRBV12-4	TRBJ2-1	TRBD2	many	CASSLVSGGPYNEQFF	TGTGCCAGCAGTTTAGTTAGCGGGGGGCCCTACAATGAGCAGTTCTTC
TRBV5-4	TRBJ2-7	-	few	CASTQEAGTSYEQYF	TGTGCCAGCACCCAGGAGGCGGGAACCTCCTACGAGCAGTACTTC
TRBV7-2	TRBJ2-5	TRBD2	many	CASSPSGRAVETQYF	TGTGCCAGCAGCCCTAGCGGGAGGGCCGTGGAGACCCAGTACTTC
TRBV15	TRBJ2-2	TRBD2	many	CATSSRLAGGTGELFF	TGTGCCACCAGCTCAAGACTAGCGGGGGGCACCGGGGAGCTGTTTTTT
TRBV7-9	TRBJ2-1	-	many	CASSIGIEQFF	TGTGCCAGCAGCATAGGGATTGAGCAGTTCTTC
TRBV5-6	TRBJ2-3	-	-	CASSLLLGVPGGDTDTQYF	TGTGCCAGCAGCTTGCTTCTGGGGGTACCGGGGGGCGACACAGATACGCAGTATTTT
TRBV3-1	TRBJ2-2	-	many	CASSRDWAGELFF	TGTGCCAGCAGCCGGGACTGGGCCGGGGAGCTGTTTTTT
TRBV6-1	TRBJ2-2	-	many	CASSEALDTGELFF	TGTGCCAGCAGTGAAGCGCTAGACACCGGGGAGCTGTTTTTT
TRBV2	TRBJ2-7	TRBD2	-	CASISGSMNEQYF	TGTGCCAGCATCAGCGGGAGTATGAACGAGCAGTACTTC
TRBV7-3	TRBJ2-1	-	many	CASSLMTAGYNEQFF	TGTGCCAGCAGCTTAATGACGGCGGGGTACAATGAGCAGTTCTTC
TRBV5-1	TRBJ2-7	-	many	CASSLRQSYEQYF	TGCGCCAGCAGCTTGCGTCAGTCCTACGAGCAGTACTTC
TRBV6-5	TRBJ1-2	-	many	CASSRPGFGYTF	TGTGCCAGCAGCAGACCCGGGTTTGGCTACACCTTC